The 19 T cell receptor beta chains below all came from one sample that was sequenced in a study of CD4 T cells in relation to SARS-CoV-2 and coronaviruses. Sequencing used immunoSEQ multiplex PCR; TCRdb keeps in-frame clones, though not all of them. The data show about 56,000 clones, around 92% seen once. The sequencing input was naive CD4+ T cells from PBMCs. Subset of the sample: naive CD4+ T cells isolated by negative enrichment. Receptors originate from an adult with COVID-19.

The chain couples TRBV15 to TRBJ1-2; D unclear. V was clipped by 1 base and J by 8 bases, with 8 bases between them. Germline V lookup: CDR1 LNHNV, CDR2 YYDKDF (reference sequence). The CDR3 has 12 amino acids. The DNA for the CDR3 is TGTGCCACCAGCAGAGTTTTAGAAGGCTACACCTTC. Translating gives CATSRVLEGYTF.

DNA for the CDR3: TGTGCCAGCAGGGCCTTAGGTGTGGGGGCCAACGTCCTGACTTTC. This translates into CASRALGVGANVLTF. The chain is built from TRBV11-2 and TRBJ2-6; D is unclear. The V gene lost 6 bases and the J gene lost 4 bases, with 13 bases spanning the gap. CDR3 size: 15 residues. CDR1 and CDR2 from the germline V gene are SGHAT and FQNNGV.

V usage is TRBV20-1 and J usage is TRBJ2-3; maybe TRBD2 (5 bases). The CDR3 has 11 residues. The V end lost 4 bases, the J end lost 7 bases, and 9 bases lay between the germline ends. The germline gives CDR1 DFQATT, CDR2 SNEGSKA (reference sequence). The CDR3 is CSAKEGNTQYF. The CDR3 DNA follows: TGCAGTGCTAAAGAGGGAAATACGCAGTATTTT.

The table lists this clone with a count of one. This chain joins TRBV29-1 and TRBJ2-5; possible D gene TRBD2, 9 bases. Germline CDR1 SQVTM, CDR2 ANQGSEA. V lost 6 bases to trimming and J lost 2 bases, with 16 bases between them. The CDR3 loop spans 14 amino acids. The CDR3 DNA sequence: TGCAGCGTCAGCGGGGGGACAGGACAAGAGACCCAGTACTTC. Amino acids: CSVSGGTGQETQYF.

V is TRBV7-3 and J is TRBJ2-1, with D perhaps matching TRBD2 (5 bases). Trimming took off 2 bases at V and 3 bases at J, with 11 bases between the two ends. The CDR3 consists of 15 residues. Per the germline V gene, CDR1 is SGHTA and CDR2 is FQGTGA. CDR3 amino acids: CASSLEGGHYNEQFF. In DNA, the CDR3 is TGTGCCAGCAGCTTAGAAGGCGGGCACTACAATGAGCAGTTCTTC.

This clone was seen just once. The rearrangement joins TRBV11-3 to TRBJ2-3; D is undetermined. The V and J ends lost 1 base and 5 bases respectively, with 13 bases between them. The length of the CDR3 is 15 residues. In germline, CDR1 is SGHNT, CDR2 YENEEA. CDR3 sequence (DNA): TGTGCCAGCAGCTTAGTAGGGTTAGGAGAAGATACGCAGTATTTT. This codes for CASSLVGLGEDTQYF. The full variable domain, its missing parts supplied by reference TRBV11-3 and TRBJ2-3, is EAGVVQSPRYKIIEKKQPVAFWCNPISGHNTLYWYLQNLGQGPELLIRYENEEAVDDSQLPKDRFSAERLKGVDSTLKIQPAELGDSAVYLCASSLVGLGEDTQYFGPGTRLTVL.

V gene TRBV5-1 combines with J gene TRBJ2-1, with TRBD2 identical over 9 bases. Germline values: CDR1 SGHRS, CDR2 YFSETQ. Trimming at V came to 4 bases and at J to 7 bases, leaving 12 bases not matched to a gene. There are 16 residues in the CDR3. CDR3 bases: TGCGCCAGCAGCCCCGGGAGTAGCGGGAGAGGTAATGAGCAGTTCTTC. Translation: CASSPGSSGRGNEQFF.

This chain joins TRBV7-9 and TRBJ1-3, with TRBD1 identical over 7 bases. Per germline, CDR1 SEHNR and CDR2 FQNEAQ (reference sequence). V lost 5 bases to trimming and J lost 8 bases; unmatched junction nucleotides: 15. There are 16 residues in the CDR3. The CDR3 nucleotides read TGTGCCAGCAGCAAAACGACAGGGCTTAACCGGGACACCATATATTTT. This translates into CASSKTTGLNRDTIYF.

The chain joins TRBV6-2 or TRBV6-3 to TRBJ1-3; no definite D call. V shed 3 bases and J shed 0 bases, with 15 bases lying between them. The CDR3 runs 17 residues. Germline values: CDR1 MNHEY, CDR2 SVGEGT. CDR3 sequence: CASSYRRALLSGNTIYF. The CDR3 DNA is TGTGCCAGCAGTTATCGCCGGGCCCTCCTCTCTGGAAACACCATATATTTT.

V and J are TRBV2 and TRBJ2-2, with D unresolved. V was clipped by 7 bases and J by 1 base, with 4 bases between them. Germline V CDR1 and CDR2: SNHLY, FYNNEI. The CDR3 is made up of 12 amino acids. CDR3 in DNA: TGTGCCAGCACCGGGAACACCGGGGAGCTGTTTTTT. Its protein product is CASTGNTGELFF.

V usage is TRBV2 and J usage is TRBJ2-5; TRBD2 might be the D (5 bases). Germline CDR1 SNHLY, CDR2 FYNNEI. CDR3 length: 14 amino acids. V was pared by 8 bases and J by 5 bases, with 18 bases between. The CDR3 DNA reads TGTGCCAGCGGTCACGGTAGCGCGCGGGAGACCCAGTACTTC. As protein: CASGHGSARETQYF. Full variable domain (missing parts from reference TRBV2 and TRBJ2-5): EPEVTQTPSHQVTQMGQEVILRCVPISNHLYFYWYRQILGQKVEFLVSFYNNEISEKSEIFDDQFSVERPDGSNFTLKIRSTKLEDSAMYFCASGHGSARETQYFGPGTRLLVL.

The chain uses TRBV4-2 and TRBJ2-2; 9 positions match TRBD2. The V gene end was trimmed by 9 bases and the J gene end by 5 bases; junction bases not matched to a gene: 10. From germline, CDR1 is LGHNA and CDR2 YNFKEQ. The CDR3 is 15 amino acids. The chain's CDR3 is CASNQAGGLTGELFF. Here the CDR3 DNA reads TGTGCCAGTAACCAAGCGGGAGGCCTTACCGGGGAGCTGTTTTTT.

The chain has TRBV28 and TRBJ2-2; a possible D gene is TRBD2 (5 bases). Trimming removed 5 bases from V and 1 base from J, with 8 bases in between. Germline V gene sequence: CDR1 MDHEN, CDR2 SYDVKM. This CDR3 is built from 14 residues. CDR3 amino acids: CASSQAGNTGELFF. In DNA form, the CDR3 reads TGTGCCAGCAGTCAGGCGGGGAACACCGGGGAGCTGTTTTTT.

About this clone: A read error may account for a junction end that differs from germline. The chain uses TRBV7-7 and TRBJ2-7; D is undetermined. The CDR3 extends over 15 amino acids. Germline lookup yields CDR1 SSHAT and CDR2 FNYEAQ (reference sequence). The DNA for the CDR3 is TGTGCTAGCAGCTTAGAGCTGGGAACCTCCTACGAGCAGTACTTC. Translating gives CASSLELGTSYEQYF.

The chain carries TRBV4-1 and TRBJ2-3; 7 nucleotides agree with TRBD2. Germline lookup yields CDR1 MGHRA and CDR2 YSYEKL. Germline trimming cut 1 base from V and 0 bases from J; bases unmatched to any gene: 7. CDR3 size: 17 residues. CDR3 nucleotide sequence: TGCGCCAGCAGCCAAGGGTTGAGCGGGGCTAGCACAGATACGCAGTATTTT. Protein product: CASSQGLSGASTDTQYF.

The chain is built from TRBV9 and TRBJ2-5, with D possibly matching TRBD1 (6 bases). From germline, CDR1 is SGDLS and CDR2 YYNGEE. The V gene lost 1 base and the J gene lost 5 bases, with 12 bases spanning the gap. The CDR3 contains 14 residues. CDR3 sequence reads: CASSVRAGEETQYF. CDR3 sequence (DNA): TGTGCCAGCAGCGTACGGGCAGGGGAGGAGACCCAGTACTTC.

The gene calls are TRBV2 and TRBJ1-2; TRBD1 aligns across 7 bases. Germline values: CDR1 SNHLY, CDR2 FYNNEI. This CDR3 is built from 15 residues. J was trimmed by 2 bases and V by 6 bases; bases with no gene match: 9. Written as DNA, the CDR3 is TGTGCCAGCAGCGGGGGGGGACAGATGAACTATGGCTACACCTTC. Its translation: CASSGGGQMNYGYTF.

Only a few counts were recorded for this clone. The rearrangement joins TRBV18 to TRBJ2-7; 7 nucleotides line up with TRBD1. The CDR3 is 14 residues long. V lost 6 bases to trimming and J lost 3 bases; unmatched junction nucleotides: 8. Germline V CDR1 and CDR2: KGHSH, LQKENI. Here the CDR3 DNA reads TGTGCCAGCTCGGGCGAGACAGGGATCTACGAGCAGTACTTC. Its protein is CASSGETGIYEQYF. Filled out from reference TRBV18 and TRBJ2-7, the complete variable domain reads NAGVMQNPRHLVRRRGQEARLRCSPMKGHSHVYWYRQLPEEGLKFMVYLQKENIIDESGMPKERFSAEFPKEGPSILRIQQVVRGDSAAYFCASSGETGIYEQYFGPGTRLTVT.

The chain has TRBV30 and TRBJ2-7; possibly TRBD2 for D (7 bases). The germline CDR1 and CDR2 sequences are GTSNPN and SVGIG (reference sequence). CDR3 size: 12 residues. CDR3 residues: CAGGRESYEQYF. The DNA for the CDR3 is TGTGCGGGGGGGCGGGAGTCCTACGAGCAGTACTTC.